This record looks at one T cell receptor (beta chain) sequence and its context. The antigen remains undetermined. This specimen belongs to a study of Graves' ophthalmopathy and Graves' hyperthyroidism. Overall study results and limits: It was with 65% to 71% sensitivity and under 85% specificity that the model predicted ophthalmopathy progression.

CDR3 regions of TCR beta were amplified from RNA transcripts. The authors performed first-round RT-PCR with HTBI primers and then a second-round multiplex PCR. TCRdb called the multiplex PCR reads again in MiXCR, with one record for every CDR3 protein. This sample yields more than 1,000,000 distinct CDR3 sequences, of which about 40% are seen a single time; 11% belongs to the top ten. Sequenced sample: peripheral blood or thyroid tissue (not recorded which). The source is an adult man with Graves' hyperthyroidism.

The CDR3 sequence is CASSPLRATEEKLFF. CDR3 nucleotide sequence: TGTGCCAGCTCACCTCTCCGGGCCACCGAAGAAAAACTGTTTTTT. The chain recombines TRBV18 with TRBJ1-4; D uncertain. This CDR3 spans 15 amino acids. The germline CDR1 and CDR2 sequences are KGHSH and LQKENI. V was pared by 3 bases and J by 8 bases, with 16 bases between.